This T cell receptor (beta chain) was profiled in a study of T-cell reconstitution after alpha-beta-depleted transplantation in children. It was with unique molecular identifiers that the TCRbeta library was prepared. TCRdb analysed the PCR reads with MiXCR anew, one entry per CDR3 protein. The data contain about 200,000 distinct CDR3 sequences, under 8.5% of them singletons. In its sample, this clonotype was seen many times. The V gene lost 4 bases and the J gene lost 5 bases, with 25 bases spanning the gap. The CDR3 extends over 18 amino acids. Germline CDR1 and CDR2: LGHDT and YNNKEL (reference sequence).

The sequences come from PBMCs, mostly from graft donor cells, collected 360 days after TCRalphabeta/CD19-depleted stem cell transplant. This TCR came from a male patient between 2 and 9 years old who had a stem cell transplant for acute myeloid leukemia, so the T cells may come from the graft donor. The genes are TRBV3-1 and TRBJ2-3; no clear D. The CDR3, as DNA: TGTGCCAGCAGCCCCTTCGGGCGCGCCCATCCGTCGGGAGATACGCAGTATTTT. Its translation is CASSPFGRAHPSGDTQYF.